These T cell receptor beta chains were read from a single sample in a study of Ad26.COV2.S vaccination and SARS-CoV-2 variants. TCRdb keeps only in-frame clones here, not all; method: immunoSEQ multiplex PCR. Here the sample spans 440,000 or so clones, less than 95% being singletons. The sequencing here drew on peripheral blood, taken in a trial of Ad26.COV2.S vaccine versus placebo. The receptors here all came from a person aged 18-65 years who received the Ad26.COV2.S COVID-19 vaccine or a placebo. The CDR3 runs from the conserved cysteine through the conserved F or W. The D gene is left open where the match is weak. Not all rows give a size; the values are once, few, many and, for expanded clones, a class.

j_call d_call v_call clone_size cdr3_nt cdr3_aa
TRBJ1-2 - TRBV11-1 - TGTGCCTGCCATGACACCAACTATGGCTACACCTTC CACHDTNYGYTF
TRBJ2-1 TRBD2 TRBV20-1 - TGCAGTGCTAGTTCACCCGGGACTAGGATCTACAATGAGCAGTTCTTC CSASSPGTRIYNEQFF
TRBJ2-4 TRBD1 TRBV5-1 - TGCGCCAGCAGCCCCCGGACAGGGGACGTCAAAAACATTCAGTACTTC CASSPRTGDVKNIQYF
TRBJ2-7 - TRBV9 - TGTGCCAGCAGCGTAGCCGGGGGTGTTACGTACGAGCAGTACTTC CASSVAGGVTYEQYF
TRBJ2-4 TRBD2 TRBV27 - TGTGCCAGCAGCCCTAGCTTCGGGGGGAACATTCAGTACTTC CASSPSFGGNIQYF
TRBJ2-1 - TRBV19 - TGTGCCAGTAGTCAGCGGGCTAGGATGGGCAATGAGCAGTTCTTC CASSQRARMGNEQFF
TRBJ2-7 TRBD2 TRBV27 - TGTGCCAGCAGTTCCAGACTAGCGGGAGGCACCTACGAGCAGTACTTC CASSSRLAGGTYEQYF
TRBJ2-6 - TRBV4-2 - TGTGCCAGCAGCTCTGGGGCCCGCGGGGCCAACGTCCTGACTTTC CASSSGARGANVLTF
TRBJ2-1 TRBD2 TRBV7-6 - TGTGCCAGCAGCTTGGCAGATAGCGGGAGGGCTAATTCCTACAATGAGCAGTTCTTC CASSLADSGRANSYNEQFF
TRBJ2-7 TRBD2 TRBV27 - TGTGCCAGCAGTTTATCGGGGGACTACCCCTACGAGCAGTACTTC CASSLSGDYPYEQYF
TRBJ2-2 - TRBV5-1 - TGCGCCAGCAGCTTGAGCGCCGGGGAGCTGTTTTTT CASSLSAGELFF
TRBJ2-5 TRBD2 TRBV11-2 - TGTGCCAGCAGCTTCGGCGGGGGGGTGGAGACCCAGTACTTC CASSFGGGVETQYF
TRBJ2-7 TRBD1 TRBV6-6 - TGTGCCAGCAGTTACTCGGTTCAGGGGGACGAGCAGTACTTC CASSYSVQGDEQYF
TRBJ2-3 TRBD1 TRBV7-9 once TGTGCCAGCAGCACGGGACAGTCTGCAGATACGCAGTATTTT CASSTGQSADTQYF
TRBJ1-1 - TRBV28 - TGTGCCAGCAGTCCCAGGGGAGGGATAGAAGCTTTCTTT CASSPRGGIEAFF
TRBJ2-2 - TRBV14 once TGTGCCAGCAGCCTCCGGGTCACCGGGGAGCTGTTTTTT CASSLRVTGELFF
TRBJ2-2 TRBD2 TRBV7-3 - TGTGCCAGCAGCGCCCAAAGCGGGAGTTGGGCCGGGGAGCTGTTTTTT CASSAQSGSWAGELFF
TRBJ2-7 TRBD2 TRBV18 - TGTGCCAGCTCACCCCGAGGCCAGCGGGGCTCCTACGAGCAGTACTTC CASSPRGQRGSYEQYF
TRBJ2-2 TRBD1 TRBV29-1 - TGCAGCGTTCCCCTACGGTCCAAATCCGACAGGGGGGACACCGGGGAGCTGTTTTTT CSVPLRSKSDRGDTGELFF
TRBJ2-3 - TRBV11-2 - TGTGCCAGCAGCTTACAGGGCACAGATACGCAGTATTTT CASSLQGTDTQYF
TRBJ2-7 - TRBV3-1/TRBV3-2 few TGTGCCAGCAGCTCGTTACAGTCCTACGAGCAGTACTTC CASSSLQSYEQYF
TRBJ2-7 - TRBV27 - TGTGCCAGCAGTTTAGGGACAAATTACTACGAGCAGTACTTC CASSLGTNYYEQYF
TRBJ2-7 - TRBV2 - TGTGCCAGCAGGCAACTAGACTACGAGCAGTACTTC CASRQLDYEQYF
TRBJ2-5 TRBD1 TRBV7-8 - TGTGCCAGCAGCTTAGTAGGGGACAGGGTGGAGACCCAGTACTTC CASSLVGDRVETQYF
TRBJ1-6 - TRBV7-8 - TGTGCCAGCAGCTTGCCCGGATCACCCCTCCACTTT CASSLPGSPLHF
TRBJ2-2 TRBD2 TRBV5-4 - TGTGCCAGCAGCCCGGGACTAGCGGGAGATCCGAACACCGGGGAGCTGTTTTTT CASSPGLAGDPNTGELFF
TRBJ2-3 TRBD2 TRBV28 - TGTGCCACTACCAGGAGCGGGACCCCCGGTACGCAGTATTTT CATTRSGTPGTQYF
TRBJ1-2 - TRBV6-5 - TGTGCCAGCAGTTCTCAGGGGAGGGATGGCTACACCTTC CASSSQGRDGYTF
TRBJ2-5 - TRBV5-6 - TGTGCCAGCAGCTTGGAATTCGGAGAGACCCAGTACTTC CASSLEFGETQYF
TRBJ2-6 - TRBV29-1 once TGCAGCGTTGATGGGAACTCTGGGGCCAACGTCCTGACTTTC CSVDGNSGANVLTF
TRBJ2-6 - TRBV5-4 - TGTGCCAGCGGGGGTACTCTAGGCATTACTGGGGCCAACGTCCTGACTTTC CASGGTLGITGANVLTF
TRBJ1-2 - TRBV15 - TGTGCCACCGCTGCGACAGCCAGTTATGGCTACACCTTC CATAATASYGYTF
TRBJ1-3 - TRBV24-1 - TGTGCCACCAGTAGGGGGAATGGAAACACCATATATTTT CATSRGNGNTIYF
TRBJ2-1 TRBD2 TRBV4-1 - TGCGCCAGCAGCCGCGGACTAGCGGGAGGGATCAATGAGCAGTTCTTC CASSRGLAGGINEQFF
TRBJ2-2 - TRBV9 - TGTGCCAGCAGCGTAGCTCAAAGGGCGGGCACCGGGGAGCTGTTTTTT CASSVAQRAGTGELFF